The 30 T cell receptor beta chains in this list originate from one sample, sequenced in a study of blood T cell repertoires in COVID-19. Data came from immunoSEQ multiplex PCR; TCRdb stores just in-frame clones and leaves some out. This table holds 200,000 to 250,000 clones, about 86% found once. The material sequenced was peripheral blood. The receptor set was obtained from a woman aged 60-75 years with acute or convalescent COVID-19.

The chain combines TRBV5-5 with TRBJ2-3, with D perhaps matching TRBD1 (6 bases). CDR3 length equals 17 residues. CDR1 SGHKS and CDR2 YYEKEE come from the germline V gene (reference sequence). With 2 bases removed from V and 0 bases from J, the gap between germline ends came to 16 bases. The CDR3 sequence is CASSFSFRQGSTDTQYF. CDR3 nucleotide sequence: TGTGCCAGCAGCTTTTCCTTTCGTCAGGGGAGCACAGATACGCAGTATTTT.

The V and J genes are TRBV5-1 and TRBJ2-3, with 8 bases identical to TRBD1. The CDR3 covers 15 residues. Germline V CDR1 and CDR2: SGHRS, YFSETQ. With 4 bases clipped from V and 1 base from J, the junction kept 5 bases outside the gene matches. In DNA form, the CDR3 reads TGCGCCAGCAGCCGTGAGGACAGGGGCACAGATACGCAGTATTTT. Encoded protein: CASSREDRGTDTQYF. The whole variable domain, remainder taken from reference TRBV5-1 and TRBJ2-3, is KAGVTQTPRYLIKTRGQQVTLSCSPISGHRSVSWYQQTPGQGLQFLFEYFSETQRNKGNFPGRFSGRQFSNSRSEMNVSTLELGDSALYLCASSREDRGTDTQYFGPGTRLTVL.

This chain uses TRBV19 with TRBJ2-5; D is perhaps TRBD1 (6 bases). From germline, CDR1 is LNHDA and CDR2 SQIVND (reference sequence). The CDR3 runs 15 residues. Deletions cut 3 bases from V and 5 bases from J, with 16 bases between. DNA for the CDR3: TGTGCCAGTAGTATCGTCTTTGGGGGCGCGGAGACCCAGTACTTC. Its protein is CASSIVFGGAETQYF.

The V and J genes are TRBV15 and TRBJ1-3; 8 bases are a match to TRBD1. The CDR3 is 16 residues long. CDR1 LNHNV and CDR2 YYDKDF come from the germline V gene (reference sequence). Germline trimming cut 3 bases from V and 0 bases from J; bases unmatched to any gene: 4. The DNA of the CDR3 is TGTGCCACCAGCAGCCCGGGGACAGGCTCTGGAAACACCATATATTTT. Its protein product is CATSSPGTGSGNTIYF.

The gene calls are TRBV2 and TRBJ1-2; no clear D. CDR3 length: 14 residues. CDR1 and CDR2 from the germline V gene are SNHLY and FYNNEI. Trimming took 8 bases from V and 5 from J, leaving 18 bases between them. This chain's CDR3 is CASAQAHLQYGYTF. CDR3 sequence (DNA): TGTGCCAGCGCGCAGGCCCACCTTCAATATGGCTACACCTTC.

This chain connects TRBV4-3 to TRBJ1-2; 9 bases match TRBD1. The CDR3 totals 15 residues. Trimming at V came to 0 bases and at J to 8 bases, leaving 7 bases not matched to a gene. Germline-derived CDR1 and CDR2 are LGHNA and YSLEER. CDR3 nucleotide sequence: TGCGCCAGCAGCCAAGATCGGACAGGGGTATGGGGCTACACCTTC. This codes for CASSQDRTGVWGYTF.

The sample holds a few counts of this clone. The CDR3 here is CASSPRDYGYTF. The CDR3 nucleotides are TGTGCCAGCAGCCCGAGGGACTATGGCTACACCTTC. The genes are TRBV7-2 and TRBJ1-2; D remains unclear. Germline-derived CDR1 and CDR2 are SGHTA and FQGNSA. With 5 bases removed from V and 3 bases from J, the gap between germline ends came to 7 bases. The CDR3 is 12 residues long.

The chain employs TRBV7-9 and TRBJ1-1; weak D call: TRBD1 (5 bases). Per germline, CDR1 SEHNR and CDR2 FQNEAQ (reference sequence). Trimming shortened V by 7 bases and J by 2 bases, and 20 bases separated the two germline ends. This CDR3 contains 16 residues. Here the CDR3 DNA reads TGTGCCAGCACTCATCAGGGAGCGGGGGTTAACACTGAAGCTTTCTTT. Protein sequence: CASTHQGAGVNTEAFF.

The chain combines TRBV19 with TRBJ1-2; possibly TRBD1 for D (6 bases). Germline loops: CDR1 LNHDA, CDR2 SQIVND (reference sequence). V was shortened by 1 base and J by 7 bases, with 13 bases between the two germline ends. The CDR3 has 14 amino acids. The CDR3 nucleotides read TGTGCCAGTAGTATAGCTCCGGCAGGGGCTGGCTACACCTTC. This gives the protein CASSIAPAGAGYTF. The variable domain in full, with the rest retrieved from reference TRBV19 and TRBJ1-2, is DGGITQSPKYLFRKEGQNVTLSCEQNLNHDAMYWYRQDPGQGLRLIYYSQIVNDFQKGDIAEGYSVSREKKESFPLTVTSAQKNPTAFYLCASSIAPAGAGYTFGSGTRLTVV.

This clone is a singleton in its sample. This chain uses TRBV7-2 with TRBJ2-5; 11 nucleotides align to TRBD2. Germline CDR1 is SGHTA and CDR2 is FQGNSA. The CDR3 contains 15 residues. Losses at the gene ends were 3 bases for V and 4 bases for J; bases not matched to a gene: 4. In DNA, the CDR3 is TGTGCCAGCAGCTTTAGCGGGGGGGCAGCAGAGACCCAGTACTTC. It is translated as CASSFSGGAAETQYF.

The chain links TRBV3-1 (or the pseudogene TRBV3-2) to TRBJ2-7; D perhaps matches TRBD1 (6 bases). CDR3 length: 14 amino acids. Germline V lookup: CDR1 LGHDT, CDR2 YNNKEL (reference sequence). V lost 4 bases to trimming and J lost 6 bases, with 16 bases between them. The CDR3 coding sequence is TGTGCCAGCAGCCCTCGACAGGCCTCGGTCGAGCAGTACTTC. Translation gives CASSPRQASVEQYF.

This clone came up a few times. The chain employs TRBV9 and TRBJ1-1, with D unclear. V gave up 3 bases and J gave up 7 bases, with 13 bases separating them. CDR3 size: 13 residues. Looked up from germline, CDR1 is SGDLS and CDR2 is YYNGEE. The CDR3 sequence is CASSGEVFGEAFF. As DNA, the CDR3 is TGTGCCAGCAGCGGAGAGGTATTTGGTGAAGCTTTCTTT. Looking up the rest from reference TRBV9 and TRBJ1-1 gives the full variable domain: DSGVTQTPKHLITATGQRVTLRCSPRSGDLSVYWYQQSLDQGLQFLIQYYNGEERAKGNILERFSAQQFPDLHSELNLSSLELGDSALYFCASSGEVFGEAFFGQGTRLTVV.

This chain links TRBV5-1 with TRBJ2-2; 10 nucleotides line up with TRBD1. The V segment lost 7 bases and the J segment 3 bases; nucleotides outside the gene matches: 0. From germline, CDR1 is SGHRS and CDR2 YFSETQ. The CDR3 spans 13 residues. In DNA form, the CDR3 reads TGCGCCAGCGGGACAGGGGACACCGGGGAGCTGTTTTTT. Translated, it gives CASGTGDTGELFF.

The count of this clone is one. The rearrangement joins TRBV4-1 to TRBJ1-6, with unresolved D. Germline V gene data show CDR1 as MGHRA and CDR2 as YSYEKL. V was shortened by 0 bases and J by 8 bases, with 17 bases between the two germline ends. The CDR3 totals 17 residues. The CDR3 bases are TGCGCCAGCAGCCAAGAAGGTGCCGGGAGTCGGTATTCACCCCTCCACTTT. Its translation is CASSQEGAGSRYSPLHF.

The chain couples TRBV5-6 to TRBJ1-1; D might be TRBD1 (6 bases). Germline CDR1 and CDR2: SGHDT and YYEEEE. Trimming shortened V by 5 bases and J by 0 bases, and 8 bases separated the two germline ends. CDR3 length: 13 residues. This CDR3 is CASRRGLNTEAFF. CDR3 coding DNA: TGTGCCAGCAGGCGGGGGCTGAACACTGAAGCTTTCTTT.

This chain connects TRBV5-4 to TRBJ2-3; possible D gene TRBD2, 5 bases. The CDR3 runs to 14 residues. Trimming left V 4 bases short and J 0 bases short, with 9 bases between. From germline, CDR1 is SGHNT and CDR2 YYREEE (reference sequence). CDR3 coding DNA: TGTGCCAGCAGCCCGAGCGGAAGCACAGATACGCAGTATTTT. It specifies CASSPSGSTDTQYF.

The chain combines TRBV13 with TRBJ2-3; the match to TRBD2 covers 9 bases. The CDR3 runs to 18 residues. V lost 4 bases and J lost 4; bases outside the gene matches: 15. Germline V gene data show CDR1 as PRHDT and CDR2 as FYEKMQ (reference sequence). For the CDR3, the DNA is TGTGCCAGCAGCTCCCAATCTACGGGGACTAGCTGGGCAGATACGCAGTATTTT. Its translation: CASSSQSTGTSWADTQYF.

The chain couples TRBV9 to TRBJ2-1; TRBD2 matches 10 bases. The CDR3 is 16 amino acids. The ends lost 4 bases at V and 2 bases at J; junction bases unmatched: 6. Germline V CDR1 and CDR2: SGDLS, YYNGEE. This chain's CDR3 is CASSLTSGLTYNEQFF. CDR3 coding DNA: TGTGCCAGCAGCTTGACTAGCGGGCTAACCTACAATGAGCAGTTCTTC.

This chain connects TRBV5-1 to TRBJ2-2; 9 bases align to TRBD1. The germline V gene has CDR1 SGHRS and CDR2 YFSETQ. V was pared by 3 bases and J by 7 bases, with 7 bases of the junction left unmatched. The CDR3 consists of 15 residues. CDR3 protein: CASSSGQGNFGELFF. CDR3 sequence (DNA): TGCGCCAGCAGCTCTGGACAGGGGAACTTCGGGGAGCTGTTTTTT.

The CDR3 here is CAWSVRLGAGNTIYF. Here the CDR3 DNA reads TGTGCCTGGAGTGTACGTCTCGGGGCTGGAAACACCATATATTTT. The chain recombines TRBV30 with TRBJ1-3; no definite D call. The CDR3 runs 15 residues. CDR1 is GTSNPN, CDR2 SVGIG, per germline (reference sequence). Trimming removed 0 bases from V and 2 bases from J, with 11 bases in between.

V gene TRBV5-4 combines with J gene TRBJ1-4; TRBD1 is a possible D gene (5 bases). CDR3 length: 14 amino acids. The V gene lost 0 bases and the J gene lost 8 bases, with 11 bases spanning the gap. The germline CDR1 and CDR2 sequences are SGHNT and YYREEE (reference sequence). CDR3: CASSLDGAQEKLFF. As DNA, the CDR3 is TGTGCCAGCAGCTTGGATGGGGCCCAAGAAAAACTGTTTTTT.

The CDR3 reads CASSRGGADEQFF. The CDR3 DNA reads as TGCGCCAGCAGCCGCGGGGGGGCCGATGAGCAGTTCTTC. The chain has TRBV5-1 and TRBJ2-1; 9 bases fit TRBD2. The V gene end was trimmed by 4 bases and the J gene end by 8 bases; junction bases not matched to a gene: 4. The V gene's germline CDR1 is SGHRS and CDR2 YFSETQ. The CDR3 is 13 residues long. The variable domain in full, with the rest retrieved from reference TRBV5-1 and TRBJ2-1, is KAGVTQTPRYLIKTRGQQVTLSCSPISGHRSVSWYQQTPGQGLQFLFEYFSETQRNKGNFPGRFSGRQFSNSRSEMNVSTLELGDSALYLCASSRGGADEQFFGPGTRLTVL.

This clone was counted between two and nine times. The rearrangement uses TRBV28 and TRBJ1-3; maybe TRBD1 (6 bases). Per the germline V gene, CDR1 is MDHEN and CDR2 is SYDVKM. The V end lost 6 bases, the J end lost 4 bases, and 19 bases lay between the germline ends. The CDR3 is 16 amino acids. This CDR3 reads CASRSPGEGTGNTIYF. The CDR3 DNA reads as TGTGCCAGCAGATCCCCCGGTGAAGGGACAGGAAACACCATATATTTT.

This chain connects TRBV30 to TRBJ1-6; TRBD1 matches 8 bases. This CDR3 is 15 amino acids long. The germline V gene has CDR1 GTSNPN and CDR2 SVGIG (reference sequence). The V and J ends lost 0 bases and 4 bases, in that order; junction bases with no gene match: 2. Here the CDR3 reads CAWSVQGVYNSPLHF. The CDR3 bases are TGTGCCTGGAGTGTACAGGGGGTATATAATTCACCCCTCCACTTT.

The J gene is TRBJ1-6, the V gene TRBV11-3; D is possibly TRBD1 (6 bases). V was cut by 5 bases and J by 10 bases, with 12 bases left in between. Germline V gene lookup returns CDR1 SGHNT and CDR2 YENEEA. The CDR3 loop spans 13 amino acids. The CDR3, as DNA: TGTGCCAGCAGCCGGGGCCAGGGGTCACCCCTCCACTTT. Its translation is CASSRGQGSPLHF.

The chain couples TRBV6-5 to TRBJ1-2; D is undetermined. V lost 6 bases and J 2 bases, leaving 16 bases between the germline ends. This CDR3 comprises 15 residues. Per germline, CDR1 MNHEY and CDR2 SVGAGI. The CDR3 DNA follows: TGTGCCAGCAGACTAGATGACGCGGGCAACTATGGCTACACCTTC. This gives the protein CASRLDDAGNYGYTF.

This clone was counted a single time. The V and J genes are TRBV16 and TRBJ1-2, with D perhaps matching TRBD1 (5 bases). V was clipped by 2 bases and J by 4 bases, with 20 bases between them. The germline V gene has CDR1 KGHSY and CDR2 FQNENV. The CDR3 spans 17 residues. The CDR3 loop is CASSQLTLDSPGYGYTF. The CDR3 DNA sequence: TGTGCCAGCAGCCAACTTACCTTAGACAGCCCCGGCTATGGCTACACCTTC.

The gene calls are TRBV28 and TRBJ1-2, with 7 bases lining up with TRBD1. CDR3 length: 13 amino acids. Germline lookup yields CDR1 MDHEN and CDR2 SYDVKM. With V trimmed by 8 bases and J by 6 bases, 9 bases remained unmatched. The CDR3 nucleotides are TGTGCCAGCCAACCCGGGGACAGCAATGGCTACACCTTC. As protein: CASQPGDSNGYTF.

The chain links TRBV11-2 to TRBJ2-1, with D possibly being TRBD2 (6 bases). V lost 9 bases to trimming and J lost 1 base, with 10 bases between them. The CDR3 sequence is 13 residues long. Per germline, CDR1 SGHAT and CDR2 FQNNGV. The CDR3 DNA follows: TGTGCCAGTGGGGGGTCTTCCTACAATGAGCAGTTCTTC. Amino acid sequence: CASGGSSYNEQFF.

The gene calls are TRBV7-2 and TRBJ2-5, with 10 bases that match TRBD2. The CDR3 runs to 14 residues. Germline lookup yields CDR1 SGHTA and CDR2 FQGNSA. Unmatched junction bases numbered 6, after V lost 9 bases and J lost 2 bases. CDR3 bases: TGTGCCAGTCTACTAGCGGGGATTCAAGAGACCCAGTACTTC. Translating gives CASLLAGIQETQYF. Supplemented by reference TRBV7-2 and TRBJ2-5, the full variable domain reads GAGVSQSPSNKVTEKGKDVELRCDPISGHTALYWYRQSLGQGLEFLIYFQGNSAPDKSGLPSDRFSAERTGGSVSTLTIQRTQQEDSAVYLCASLLAGIQETQYFGPGTRLLVL.